This TCR beta chain was captured in a study of T cells after yellow fever vaccination. Study-level background: It was SMART-Seq v4 Ultra Low Input that prepared the fractions with low cell numbers. Study observations and caveats: FACS-sorted repertoires could harbor abundant contaminating bulk-population clonotypes.

About this clonotype: The antigen remains undetermined.

In TCRdb, the 5' RACE reads were re-called with MiXCR into one record per CDR3 protein. The data hold 300,000 to 400,000 distinct CDR3 sequences, with under 15% observed a single time. Here the sequenced sample was CD4+ T cells sorted from PBMCs, taken 15 days after the yellow fever booster vaccination. The sequence derives from a man aged 18 to 30 who received the YFV17D yellow fever vaccine.

For the CDR3, the DNA is TGCAGTGCTAGAGAGGGGATTCAGCCCCAGCATTTT. Amino acids: CSAREGIQPQHF. This chain joins TRBV20-1 and TRBJ1-5; D remains unclear. This CDR3 region has 12 residues. Per the germline V gene, CDR1 is DFQATT and CDR2 is SNEGSKA (reference sequence). Trimming cost V 0 bases and J 6 bases, with 6 bases left between them.